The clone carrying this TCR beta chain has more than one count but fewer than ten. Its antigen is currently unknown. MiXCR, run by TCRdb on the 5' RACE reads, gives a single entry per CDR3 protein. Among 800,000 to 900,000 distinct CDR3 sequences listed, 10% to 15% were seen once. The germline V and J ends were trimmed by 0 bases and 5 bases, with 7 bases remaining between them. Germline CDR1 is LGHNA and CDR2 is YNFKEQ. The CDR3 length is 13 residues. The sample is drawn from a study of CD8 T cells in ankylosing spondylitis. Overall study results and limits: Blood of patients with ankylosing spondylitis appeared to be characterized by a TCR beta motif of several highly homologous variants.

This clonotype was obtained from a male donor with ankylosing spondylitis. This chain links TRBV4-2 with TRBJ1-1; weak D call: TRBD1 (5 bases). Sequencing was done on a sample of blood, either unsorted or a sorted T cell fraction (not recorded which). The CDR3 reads CASSQEWGTEAFF. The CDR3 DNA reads TGTGCCAGCAGCCAAGAATGGGGGACTGAAGCTTTCTTT.